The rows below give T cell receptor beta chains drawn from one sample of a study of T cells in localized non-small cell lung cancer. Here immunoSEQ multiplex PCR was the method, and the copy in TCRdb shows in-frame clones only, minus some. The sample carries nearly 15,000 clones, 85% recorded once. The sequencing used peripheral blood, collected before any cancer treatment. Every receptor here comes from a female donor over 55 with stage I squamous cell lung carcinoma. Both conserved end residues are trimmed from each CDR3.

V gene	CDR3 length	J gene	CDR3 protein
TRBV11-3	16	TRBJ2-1	ASSFRGSGRASSNEQF
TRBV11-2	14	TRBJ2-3	ASSLESADFTDTQY
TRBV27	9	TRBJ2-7	ASSSTYEQY
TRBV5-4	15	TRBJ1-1	ASSLGTATDLNTEAF
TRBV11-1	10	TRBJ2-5	ASSFSRETQY
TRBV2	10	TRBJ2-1	ASSRQGNEQF
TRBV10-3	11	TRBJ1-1	ASSDRMGTEAF
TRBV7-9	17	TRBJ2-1	ASSFGASRLAGVEGEQF
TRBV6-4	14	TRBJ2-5	ASSDSITGPAGTQY
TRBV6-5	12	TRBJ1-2	ASSYKGQLYGYT
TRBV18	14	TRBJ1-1	ASSLRQGGIGTEAF
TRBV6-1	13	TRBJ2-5	ASRKGLAIQETQY
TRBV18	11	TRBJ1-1	ASSPGRNTEAF
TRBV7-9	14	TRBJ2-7	ASSFTEEGIPYEQY
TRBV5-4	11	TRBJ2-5	ASSRGQGETQY
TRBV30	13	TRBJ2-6	AWSVGASGANVLT
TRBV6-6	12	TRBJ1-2	ASRPTGGGYGYT
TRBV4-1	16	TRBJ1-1	ASSQTRQGGLGNTEAF
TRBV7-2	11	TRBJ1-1	ASSRPANTEAF
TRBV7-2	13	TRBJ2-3	ASSPIAAYTDTQY
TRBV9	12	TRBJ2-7	ASSALGNLYEQY
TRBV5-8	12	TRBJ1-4	ASSLGGVDEKLF
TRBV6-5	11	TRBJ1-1	ASSYQGFTEAF
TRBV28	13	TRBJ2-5	ASSFQREGLETQY
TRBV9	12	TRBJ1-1	ASSAQGQGAEAF
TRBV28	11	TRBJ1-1	ASSLGVGTEAF
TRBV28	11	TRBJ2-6	ASRTSGANVLT
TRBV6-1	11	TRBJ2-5	ASSPLGMGTQY
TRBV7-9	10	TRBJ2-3	ASSLNGPPQY
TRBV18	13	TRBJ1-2	ASSPGTGGAYGYT
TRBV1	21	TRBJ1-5	TSSQDSLEVAGTGKYSNQPQH
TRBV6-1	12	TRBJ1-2	ASSEIGQGSGYT
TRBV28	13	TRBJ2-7	ASRGLGQGAYEQY
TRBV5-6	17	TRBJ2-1	ASSLQYGTSGRVYNEQF
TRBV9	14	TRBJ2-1	ASSVDSGTSANEQF
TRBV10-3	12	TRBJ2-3	AIRGSPSTDTQY
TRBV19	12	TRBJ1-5	ASSIPGSNQPQH
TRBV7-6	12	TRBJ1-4	ASSLRREDEKLF
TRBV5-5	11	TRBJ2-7	ASSLGSTYEQY
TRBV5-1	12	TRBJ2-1	ASSLGDPIDEQF
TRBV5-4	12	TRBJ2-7	ASSHPSSTYEQY
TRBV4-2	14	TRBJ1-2	ASSQELLYSNYGYT
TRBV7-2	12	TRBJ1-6	ASSLGPYNSPLH
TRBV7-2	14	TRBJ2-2	ASSLSGLGGTGELF
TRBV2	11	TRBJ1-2	ASSEQETYGYT
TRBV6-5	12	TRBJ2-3	ASSYEASTDTQY
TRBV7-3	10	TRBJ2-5	ASSRQGETQY
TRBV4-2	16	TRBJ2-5	ASSQVGGPTSGQETQY
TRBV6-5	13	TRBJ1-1	ASRGGSGIVTEAF
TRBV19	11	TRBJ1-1	ASSIGQGPEAF
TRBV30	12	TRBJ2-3	AWSWAGGTDTQY
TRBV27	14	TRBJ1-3	ASSSTGYGAGNTIY
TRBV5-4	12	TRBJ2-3	ASSLGSLTDTQY
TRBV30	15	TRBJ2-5	AWSGGTGTTEIETQY